The present T cell receptor (beta chain) was sequenced within a study of early T cells in non-severe SARS-CoV-2 infection. Across the study: Bulk RNA from unsorted whole blood was sequenced; chains were unpaired. Study-wide points: The matching step, a VDJdb search, favored anti-spike CD8 responses and missed private and CD4 specificities.

V was trimmed by 4 bases and J by 8 bases, leaving 13 bases between them. CDR1 and CDR2 from the germline V gene are KGHDR and SFDVKD. The CDR3 is 14 residues long. This clonotype was recorded at least ten times. Its antigen is unknown. Unique molecular identifier tags were affixed to discrete cDNA molecules. TCRdb fed the 5' RACE reads into MiXCR, producing one record per CDR3 protein. Of about 30,000 distinct CDR3 sequences in the sample, 3.9% were seen once. The sequence was obtained from an adult who was a healthcare worker with PCR-confirmed SARS-CoV-2 infection or an uninfected control (not recorded which). The sequencing sample was made of whole blood. V gene TRBV24-1 combines with J gene TRBJ2-2; D is unclear. DNA for the CDR3: TGTGCCACCAGTGACCGGGCCCCGTGGGGGGAGCTGTTTTTT. Translating gives CATSDRAPWGELFF.